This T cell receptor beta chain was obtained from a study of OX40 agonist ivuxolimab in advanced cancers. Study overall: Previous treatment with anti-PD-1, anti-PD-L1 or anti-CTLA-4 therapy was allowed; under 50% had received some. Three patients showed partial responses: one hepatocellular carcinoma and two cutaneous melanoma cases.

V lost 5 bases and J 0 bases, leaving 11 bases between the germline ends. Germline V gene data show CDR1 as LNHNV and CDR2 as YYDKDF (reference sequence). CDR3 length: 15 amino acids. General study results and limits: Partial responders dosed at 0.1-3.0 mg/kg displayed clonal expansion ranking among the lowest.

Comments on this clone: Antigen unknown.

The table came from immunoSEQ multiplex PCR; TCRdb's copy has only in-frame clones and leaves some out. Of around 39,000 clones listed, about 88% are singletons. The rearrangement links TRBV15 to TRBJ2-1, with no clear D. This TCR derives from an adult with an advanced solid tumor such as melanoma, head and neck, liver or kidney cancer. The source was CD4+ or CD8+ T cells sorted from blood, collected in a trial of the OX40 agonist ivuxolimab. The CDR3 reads CATSVRLSSYNEQFF. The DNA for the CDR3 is TGTGCCACCAGCGTGCGGTTAAGCTCCTACAATGAGCAGTTCTTC.